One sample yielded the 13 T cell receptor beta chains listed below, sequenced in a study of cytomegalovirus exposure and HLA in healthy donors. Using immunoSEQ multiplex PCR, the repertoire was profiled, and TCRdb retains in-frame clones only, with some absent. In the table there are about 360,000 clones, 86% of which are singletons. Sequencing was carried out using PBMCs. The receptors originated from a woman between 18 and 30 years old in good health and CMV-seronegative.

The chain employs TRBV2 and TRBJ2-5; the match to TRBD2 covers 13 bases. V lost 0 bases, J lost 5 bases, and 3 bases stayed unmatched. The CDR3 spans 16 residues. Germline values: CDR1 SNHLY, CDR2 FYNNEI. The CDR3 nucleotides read TGTGCCAGCAGTGAAGCCATACTAGCGGGAGGGGAGACCCAGTACTTC. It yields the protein CASSEAILAGGETQYF.

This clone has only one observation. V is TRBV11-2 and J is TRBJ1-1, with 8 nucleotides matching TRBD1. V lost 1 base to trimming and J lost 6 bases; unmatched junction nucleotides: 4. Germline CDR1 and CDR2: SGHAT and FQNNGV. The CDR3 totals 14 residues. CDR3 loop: CASSLGRQGSEAFF. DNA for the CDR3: TGTGCCAGCAGCTTAGGAAGACAGGGGTCTGAAGCTTTCTTT.

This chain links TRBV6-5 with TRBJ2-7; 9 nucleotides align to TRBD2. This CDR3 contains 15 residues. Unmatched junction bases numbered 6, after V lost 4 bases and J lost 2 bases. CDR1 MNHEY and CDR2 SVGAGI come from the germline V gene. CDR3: CASSSSRGGTYEQYF. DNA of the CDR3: TGTGCCAGCAGTTCCTCGCGGGGGGGTACCTACGAGCAGTACTTC.

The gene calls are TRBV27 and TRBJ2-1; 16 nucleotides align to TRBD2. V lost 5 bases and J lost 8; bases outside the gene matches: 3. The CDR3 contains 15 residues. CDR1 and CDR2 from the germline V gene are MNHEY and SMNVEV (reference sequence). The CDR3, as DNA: TGTGCCAGCAGTCAAGGGACTAGCGGGAGGGATGAGCAGTTCTTC. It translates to CASSQGTSGRDEQFF.

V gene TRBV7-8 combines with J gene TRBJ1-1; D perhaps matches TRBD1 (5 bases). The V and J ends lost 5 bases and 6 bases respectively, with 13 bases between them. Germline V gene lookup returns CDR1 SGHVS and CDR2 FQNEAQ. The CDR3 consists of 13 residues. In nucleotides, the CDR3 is TGTGCCAGCAGCATAAGGGGTAACGCTGAAGCTTTCTTT. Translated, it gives CASSIRGNAEAFF.

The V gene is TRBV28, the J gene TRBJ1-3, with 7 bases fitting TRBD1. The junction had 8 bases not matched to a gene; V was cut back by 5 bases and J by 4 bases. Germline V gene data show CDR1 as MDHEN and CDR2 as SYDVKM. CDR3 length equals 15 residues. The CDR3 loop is CASSRQGPAGNTIYF. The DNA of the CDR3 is TGTGCCAGCAGTCGACAGGGTCCCGCGGGAAACACCATATATTTT.

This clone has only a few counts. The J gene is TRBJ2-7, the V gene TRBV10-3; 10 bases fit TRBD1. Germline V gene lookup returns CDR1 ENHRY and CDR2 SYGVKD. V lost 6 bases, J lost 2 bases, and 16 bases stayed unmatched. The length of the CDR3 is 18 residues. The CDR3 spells CAISGGVGGGQGTYEQYF. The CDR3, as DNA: TGTGCCATCAGCGGAGGGGTAGGAGGGGGACAGGGGACCTACGAGCAGTACTTC.

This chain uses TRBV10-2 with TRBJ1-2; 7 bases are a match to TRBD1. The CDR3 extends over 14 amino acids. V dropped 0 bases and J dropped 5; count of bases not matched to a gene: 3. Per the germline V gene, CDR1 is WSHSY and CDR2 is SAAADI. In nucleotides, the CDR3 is TGCGCCAGCAGTGAGTCGACAGGGTATTATGGCTACACCTTC. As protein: CASSESTGYYGYTF.

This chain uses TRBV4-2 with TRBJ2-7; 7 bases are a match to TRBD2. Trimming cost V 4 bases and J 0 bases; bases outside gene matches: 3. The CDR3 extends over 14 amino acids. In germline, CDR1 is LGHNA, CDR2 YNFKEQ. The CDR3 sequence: CASSLGGSSYEQYF. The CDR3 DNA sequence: TGTGCCAGCAGCCTGGGCGGGAGCTCCTACGAGCAGTACTTC.

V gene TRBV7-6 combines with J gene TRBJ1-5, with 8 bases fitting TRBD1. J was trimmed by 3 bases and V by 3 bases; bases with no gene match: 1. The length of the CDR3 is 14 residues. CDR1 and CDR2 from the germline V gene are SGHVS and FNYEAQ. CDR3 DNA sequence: TGTGCCAGCAGCTTGACAGGGGCCAATCAGCCCCAGCATTTT. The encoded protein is CASSLTGANQPQHF. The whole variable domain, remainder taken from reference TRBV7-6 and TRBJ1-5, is GAGVSQSPRYKVTKRGQDVALRCDPISGHVSLYWYRQALGQGPEFLTYFNYEAQQDKSGLPNDRFSAERPEGSISTLTIQRTEQRDSAMYRCASSLTGANQPQHFGDGTRLSIL.

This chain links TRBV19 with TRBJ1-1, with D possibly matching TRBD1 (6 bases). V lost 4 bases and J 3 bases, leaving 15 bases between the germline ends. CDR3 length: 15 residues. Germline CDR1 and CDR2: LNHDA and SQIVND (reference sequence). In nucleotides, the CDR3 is TGTGCCAGTAGTACCCTTAGGACAGTACACACTGAAGCTTTCTTT. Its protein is CASSTLRTVHTEAFF.

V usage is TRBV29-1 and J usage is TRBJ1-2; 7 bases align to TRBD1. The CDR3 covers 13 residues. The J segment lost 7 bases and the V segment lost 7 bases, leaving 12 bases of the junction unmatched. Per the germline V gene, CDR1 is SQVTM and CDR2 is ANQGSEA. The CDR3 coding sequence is TGCAGCGCTCGTGATGACAGGGCGGTTGGCTACACCTTC. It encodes CSARDDRAVGYTF.

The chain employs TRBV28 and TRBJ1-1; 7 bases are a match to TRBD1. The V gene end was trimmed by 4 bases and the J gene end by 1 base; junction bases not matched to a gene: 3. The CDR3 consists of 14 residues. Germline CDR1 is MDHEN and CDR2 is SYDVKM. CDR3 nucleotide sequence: TGTGCCAGCAGTTACCACAGGGGGAACACTGAAGCTTTCTTT. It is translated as CASSYHRGNTEAFF. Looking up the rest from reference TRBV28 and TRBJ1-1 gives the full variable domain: DVKVTQSSRYLVKRTGEKVFLECVQDMDHENMFWYRQDPGLGLRLIYFSYDVKMKEKGDIPEGYSVSREKKERFSLILESASTNQTSMYLCASSYHRGNTEAFFGQGTRLTVV.